These 16 T cell receptor beta chains were sequenced from one sample in a study of T cells in Graves' hyperthyroidism and ophthalmopathy. Template material for amplifying TCR beta CDR3 regions consisted of RNA transcripts. Initially, a first-round RT-PCR of the TCR CDR3 employed the HTBI primer set. TCRdb redid the calling of the multiplex PCR reads with MiXCR, one entry per CDR3 protein. The sample shows about 570,000 distinct CDR3 sequences, about half of them seen only once. The sample taken for sequencing was peripheral blood or thyroid tissue (not recorded which). The receptors here all came from an adult woman with Graves' disease, either hyperthyroidism or ophthalmopathy (not recorded which).

This clonotype has at least ten counts. The CDR3 loop is CASRGTGRYEQYF. CDR3 coding DNA: TGCGCCAGCAGAGGGACAGGCAGATACGAGCAGTACTTC. The chain uses TRBV5-1 and TRBJ2-7, with TRBD1 matching 8 bases. Germline V gene lookup returns CDR1 SGHRS and CDR2 YFSETQ. The CDR3 covers 13 residues. V dropped 5 bases and J dropped 4; count of bases not matched to a gene: 5.

This clonotype was detected ten times or more. The gene calls are TRBV27 and TRBJ2-5; no reliable D call. This CDR3 comprises 14 residues. Trimming took off 0 bases at V and 9 bases at J, with 14 bases between the two ends. Germline V gene data show CDR1 as MNHEY and CDR2 as SMNVEV (reference sequence). The CDR3 region has the DNA TGTGCCAGCAGTTTATCGGTACCTGTTGAGTCCCAGTACTTC. Its protein is CASSLSVPVESQYF.

The chain couples TRBV27 to TRBJ2-2, with no clear D. The germline gives CDR1 MNHEY, CDR2 SMNVEV (reference sequence). This CDR3 is 13 amino acids long. The V and J ends lost 2 bases and 5 bases respectively, with 6 bases between them. The CDR3 spells CASSLIGTGELFF. Here the CDR3 DNA reads TGTGCCAGCAGTTTAATCGGAACCGGGGAGCTGTTTTTT.

This clonotype was seen a few times. The chain recombines TRBV27 with TRBJ2-7, with D possibly TRBD1 on 5 matching bases. The CDR3 is 13 amino acids. Germline CDR1 reads MNHEY; CDR2 reads SMNVEV (reference sequence). V was pared by 3 bases and J by 3 bases, with 9 bases between. CDR3 region: CASSFPDSYEQYF. The CDR3 DNA follows: TGTGCCAGCAGTTTCCCCGACAGCTACGAGCAGTACTTC.

V is TRBV5-1 and J is TRBJ1-4; D is uncertain. This CDR3 contains 13 residues. Per the germline V gene, CDR1 is SGHRS and CDR2 is YFSETQ. V was shortened by 7 bases and J by 9 bases, with 16 bases between the two germline ends. The CDR3 is CASRRAGGQKLFF. The CDR3 DNA follows: TGCGCCAGCCGGAGGGCGGGAGGACAAAAACTGTTTTTT.

This clonotype was counted at least ten times. The chain joins TRBV10-3 to TRBJ2-7; TRBD1 is a possible D gene (6 bases). Per germline, CDR1 ENHRY and CDR2 SYGVKD. This CDR3 region has 16 residues. V gave up 2 bases and J gave up 7 bases, with 21 bases separating them. CDR3 DNA: TGTGCCATCAGTGAGGATAACGTCCAGGGGTCCGGGGAGCAGTACTTC. Translated, it gives CAISEDNVQGSGEQYF.

This clonotype was counted ten times or more. The chain is built from TRBV7-9 and TRBJ2-5; D gene unclear. Between the trimmed V and J ends, which lost 5 bases and 2 bases, there was a span of 3 bases. Germline V gene lookup returns CDR1 SEHNR and CDR2 FQNEAQ (reference sequence). The CDR3 length is 11 residues. The CDR3, as DNA: TGTGCCAGCAGCATACAAGAGACCCAGTACTTC. Protein product: CASSIQETQYF.

This clonotype came up a few times. This rearrangement joins TRBV5-5 to TRBJ2-6, with 10 bases lining up with TRBD1. V lost 4 bases to trimming and J lost 17 bases; unmatched junction nucleotides: 12. Germline V CDR1 and CDR2: SGHKS, YYEKEE (reference sequence). The CDR3 is 14 residues long. As DNA, the CDR3 is TGTGCCAGCAGCCTGAACCGTGGACAGGGGGTCTTGACTTTC. Translating gives CASSLNRGQGVLTF.

The rearrangement links TRBV20-1 to TRBJ1-1; D not certain. The CDR3 covers 12 residues. Trimming cost V 6 bases and J 2 bases, with 10 bases left between them. CDR1 is DFQATT and CDR2 is SNEGSKA in the germline V gene (reference sequence). This chain's CDR3 is CSAPELNTEAFF. The CDR3 nucleotides are TGCAGTGCCCCCGAACTTAACACTGAAGCTTTCTTT.

This clonotype turned up a few times. The chain is built from TRBV20-1 and TRBJ2-2, with 7 bases fitting TRBD1. The trim removed 4 bases at V and 1 base at J, leaving 3 bases unmatched. The CDR3 totals 14 residues. CDR1 is DFQATT, CDR2 SNEGSKA, per germline (reference sequence). CDR3 loop: CSAIGGVNTGELFF. The CDR3, as DNA: TGCAGTGCTATAGGGGGCGTGAACACCGGGGAGCTGTTTTTT.

The chain combines TRBV24-1 with TRBJ1-5, with D unresolved. The V end lost 9 bases, the J end lost 5 bases, and 13 bases lay between the germline ends. This CDR3 is built from 13 residues. Germline V CDR1 and CDR2: KGHDR, SFDVKD. This CDR3 is CATRRAVDQPQHF. The DNA of the CDR3 is TGTGCCACCCGAAGGGCAGTGGATCAGCCCCAGCATTTT.

The rearrangement joins TRBV7-3 to TRBJ2-7; 12 bases align to TRBD2. With the DNA end fitting TRBJ2-1 better, the J assignment may be wrong. CDR3 length: 15 residues. The germline gives CDR1 SGHTA, CDR2 FQGTGA. The CDR3 region has the DNA TGTGCCAGCAGCGCCACTAGCGGGAGGTACAATGAGCAGTTCTTC. It specifies CASSATSGRYNEQFF.

The chain carries TRBV28 and TRBJ1-2, with D possibly being TRBD1 (5 bases). The CDR3 sequence is 16 residues long. The germline CDR1 and CDR2 sequences are MDHEN and SYDVKM. Trimming left V 5 bases short and J 0 bases short, with 16 bases between. CDR3 coding DNA: TGTGCCAGCAGTCCGGGGTGGGGGAAAGCTAACTATGGCTACACCTTC. Amino acid sequence: CASSPGWGKANYGYTF.

This clonotype showed up many times. J is TRBJ2-7 and V is TRBV4-2; maybe TRBD1 (5 bases). Germline-derived CDR1 and CDR2 are LGHNA and YNFKEQ. V lost 1 base and J 7 bases, leaving 14 bases between the germline ends. The CDR3 is made up of 14 amino acids. CDR3 protein: CASSQGQGRGEQYF. In nucleotides, the CDR3 is TGTGCCAGCAGCCAAGGGCAGGGCCGCGGTGAGCAGTACTTC.

V gene TRBV29-1 combines with J gene TRBJ1-2; D perhaps matches TRBD1 (5 bases). Germline-derived CDR1 and CDR2 are SQVTM and ANQGSEA. V was shortened by 7 bases and J by 6 bases, with 15 bases between the two germline ends. CDR3 length equals 12 residues. The chain's CDR3 is CSGERVGDGYTF. The DNA for the CDR3 is TGCAGCGGAGAAAGGGTGGGGGATGGCTACACCTTC.

This rearrangement joins TRBV7-2 to TRBJ1-6; 7 bases fit TRBD1. This CDR3 spans 14 amino acids. V dropped 7 bases and J dropped 9; count of bases not matched to a gene: 9. CDR1 and CDR2 (germline): SGHTA, FQGNSA. The CDR3 bases are TGTGCCAGCACCCCAGGGGGGCGCAGTTCACCCCTCCACTTT. Amino acids: CASTPGGRSSPLHF. Variable domain in full (rest from reference TRBV7-2 and TRBJ1-6): GAGVSQSPSNKVTEKGKDVELRCDPISGHTALYWYRQSLGQGLEFLIYFQGNSAPDKSGLPSDRFSAERTGGSVSTLTIQRTQQEDSAVYLCASTPGGRSSPLHFGNGTRLTVT.